The 12 T cell receptor beta chains given below trace back to one sample, sequenced in a study of blood T cell repertoires in COVID-19. The table came from immunoSEQ multiplex PCR; TCRdb's copy has only in-frame clones and leaves some out. The sample shows 240,000 or so clones, approximately 87% of them seen only once. The specimen was peripheral blood. These receptors originate from a man in his sixties with acute or convalescent COVID-19.

The chain employs TRBV10-3 and TRBJ2-2; 11 positions agree with TRBD2. Germline trimming cut 2 bases from V and 4 bases from J; bases unmatched to any gene: 9. The germline CDR1 and CDR2 sequences are ENHRY and SYGVKD. CDR3 length: 18 amino acids. The CDR3 DNA is TGTGCCATCAGTGAGCAAACTAGCGGGAGTACGGGCACCGGGGAGCTGTTTTTT. The encoded protein is CAISEQTSGSTGTGELFF.

The chain links TRBV30 to TRBJ2-7, with 7 positions matching TRBD1. The length of the CDR3 is 13 residues. Per germline, CDR1 GTSNPN and CDR2 SVGIG (reference sequence). V lost 2 bases, J lost 3 bases, and 4 bases stayed unmatched. CDR3 in DNA: TGTGCCTGGAGTAGGGGGCGCAGCTACGAGCAGTACTTC. Translating gives CAWSRGRSYEQYF.

The chain links TRBV28 to TRBJ2-7, with TRBD2 identical over 14 bases. Germline V gene sequence: CDR1 MDHEN, CDR2 SYDVKM. J was trimmed by 5 bases and V by 6 bases; bases with no gene match: 6. The CDR3 has 15 amino acids. CDR3: CASSPGGLAGDEQYF. DNA for the CDR3: TGTGCCAGCAGCCCAGGGGGACTAGCGGGAGACGAGCAGTACTTC.

This rearrangement joins TRBV20-1 to TRBJ2-1; a weak D match, TRBD2 (5 bases). The CDR3 has 14 residues. Trimming left V 3 bases short and J 2 bases short, with 11 bases between. Germline CDR1 reads DFQATT; CDR2 reads SNEGSKA (reference sequence). DNA for the CDR3: TGCAGTGCTAGTCGGGGAGCCGCCTACAATGAGCAGTTCTTC. Translated, it gives CSASRGAAYNEQFF.

The gene calls are TRBV5-5 and TRBJ2-3; the D gene is possibly TRBD2 (5 bases). The CDR3 is 15 amino acids. The germline V and J ends were trimmed by 2 bases and 2 bases, with 12 bases remaining between them. Germline V gives CDR1 SGHKS, CDR2 YYEKEE (reference sequence). This CDR3 reads CASSFTLGDTDTQYF. CDR3 nucleotides: TGTGCCAGCAGCTTTACATTGGGAGACACAGATACGCAGTATTTT.

This clone was found once. The chain recombines TRBV5-5 with TRBJ2-3, with 9 bases fitting TRBD2. The junction had 4 bases not matched to a gene; V was cut back by 1 base and J by 1 base. The CDR3 contains 16 residues. Germline V gene lookup returns CDR1 SGHKS and CDR2 YYEKEE (reference sequence). CDR3 sequence reads: CASSLFPSGGTDTQYF. The CDR3 bases are TGTGCCAGCAGCTTGTTCCCTAGCGGGGGCACAGATACGCAGTATTTT.

This chain joins TRBV11-3 and TRBJ2-3; TRBD2 might be the D (6 bases). CDR3 length equals 16 residues. Trimming removed 3 bases from V and 1 base from J, with 14 bases in between. Germline CDR1 is SGHNT and CDR2 is YENEEA. The CDR3 sequence: CASSFRETTRTDTQYF. The CDR3 nucleotides are TGTGCCAGCAGCTTCCGGGAGACCACTCGCACAGATACGCAGTATTTT.

This clone was observed a handful of times. This sequence joins TRBV24-1 and TRBJ1-4, with 8 bases lining up with TRBD1. The CDR3 loop spans 15 amino acids. V lost 3 bases, J lost 8 bases, and 7 bases stayed unmatched. Germline V gene lookup returns CDR1 KGHDR and CDR2 SFDVKD. CDR3 sequence reads: CATSDTSTGDEKLFF. DNA of the CDR3: TGTGCCACCAGTGATACTTCGACAGGGGACGAAAAACTGTTTTTT.

This clone was found a few times. The genes are TRBV7-2 and TRBJ1-2; no clear D. Germline V gene lookup returns CDR1 SGHTA and CDR2 FQGNSA. The CDR3 runs 13 residues. The V and J ends lost 1 base and 5 bases respectively, with 8 bases between them. CDR3 residues: CASSLDRKYGYTF. DNA of the CDR3: TGTGCCAGCAGCTTAGACAGAAAGTATGGCTACACCTTC.

The chain has TRBV10-3 and TRBJ2-5, with TRBD1 matching over 7 bases. Germline CDR1 ENHRY, CDR2 SYGVKD. Trimming cost V 2 bases and J 5 bases; bases outside gene matches: 14. This CDR3 contains 17 residues. The CDR3 loop is CAISEPRDSIVGETQYF. Here the CDR3 DNA reads TGTGCCATCAGTGAGCCCAGGGACAGCATAGTTGGGGAGACCCAGTACTTC.

V and J are TRBV9 and TRBJ2-2; D may be TRBD2 (6 bases). This CDR3 has 15 amino acids. V was pared by 0 bases and J by 6 bases, with 12 bases between. Germline V CDR1 and CDR2: SGDLS, YYNGEE. Here the CDR3 reads CASSVEWGLPGELFF. The CDR3 DNA reads TGTGCCAGCAGCGTAGAATGGGGACTCCCCGGGGAGCTGTTTTTT.

This sequence joins TRBV6-1 and TRBJ1-1; D ambiguous. Trimming cost V 4 bases and J 5 bases, with 20 bases left between them. The germline V gene encodes CDR1 MNHNS and CDR2 SASEGT. This CDR3 comprises 16 residues. The CDR3 sequence: CASSGNRSPSTTEAFF. In DNA, the CDR3 is TGTGCCAGCAGTGGAAACCGGAGTCCCTCCACAACTGAAGCTTTCTTT.